The clone carrying this T cell receptor (beta chain) was picked up many times. The antigen is unknown. Germline CDR1 is SQVTM and CDR2 is ANQGSEA. CDR3 length: 14 amino acids. V dropped 1 base and J dropped 7; count of bases not matched to a gene: 7. This sample was taken from a study of T cells in Graves' hyperthyroidism and ophthalmopathy. Whole-study results and caveats: Expanded thyroid clonotypes (above 0.001) were mostly also found in blood.

The source material, RNA transcripts, was used to amplify TCR beta CDR3 regions. An initial round of RT-PCR targeting the TCR CDR3 relied on the HTBI primer set. TCRdb fed the multiplex PCR reads into MiXCR, producing one record per CDR3 protein. Here the sample spans some 600,000 distinct CDR3 sequences, approximately 14% being singletons. The source is a woman aged 25 to 39 with Graves' hyperthyroidism that later progressed to Graves' ophthalmopathy. Sequencing was performed on blood. The J gene is TRBJ2-1, the V gene TRBV29-1; 7 bases agree with TRBD1. This chain's CDR3 is CSVEVLQGWNEQFF. CDR3 coding DNA: TGCAGCGTTGAAGTCTTACAGGGGTGGAATGAGCAGTTCTTC.